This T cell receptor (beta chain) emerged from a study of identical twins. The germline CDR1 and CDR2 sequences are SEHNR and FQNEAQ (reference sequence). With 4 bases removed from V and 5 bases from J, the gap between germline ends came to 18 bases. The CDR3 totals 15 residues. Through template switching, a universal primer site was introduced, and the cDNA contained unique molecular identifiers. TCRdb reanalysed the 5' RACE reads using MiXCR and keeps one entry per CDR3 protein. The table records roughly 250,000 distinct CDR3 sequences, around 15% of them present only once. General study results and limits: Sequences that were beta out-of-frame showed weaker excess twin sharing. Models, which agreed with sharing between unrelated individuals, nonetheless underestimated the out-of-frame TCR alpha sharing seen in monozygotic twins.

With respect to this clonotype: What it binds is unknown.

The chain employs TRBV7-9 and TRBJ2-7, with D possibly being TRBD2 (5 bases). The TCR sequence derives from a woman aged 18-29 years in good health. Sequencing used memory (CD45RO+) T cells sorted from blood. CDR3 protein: CASSSRTRAYHEQYF. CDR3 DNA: TGTGCCAGCAGCTCCAGAACTAGGGCGTACCACGAGCAGTACTTC.